Below, 2 T cell receptor beta chains from the same sample are listed, as sequenced in a study of blood T cell repertoires in COVID-19. The data were produced by immunoSEQ multiplex PCR, yet TCRdb's version contains in-frame clones alone and is incomplete. The sample contains about 110,000 clones, 85% to 90% of which appear only once. Source material: peripheral blood. The receptor set was obtained from a human donor in a cohort sampled during active COVID-19.

The rearrangement uses TRBV9 and TRBJ2-3; 7 positions match TRBD2. Looked up from germline, CDR1 is SGDLS and CDR2 is YYNGEE. This CDR3 has 15 residues. With V trimmed by 3 bases and J by 0 bases, 4 bases remained unmatched. The CDR3 loop reads CASSGTSASTDTQYF. CDR3 bases: TGTGCCAGCAGCGGCACTAGCGCTAGCACAGATACGCAGTATTTT.

V gene TRBV6-2 or TRBV6-3 combines with J gene TRBJ2-2; D is undetermined. Germline CDR1 MNHEY, CDR2 SVGEGT. V was shortened by 2 bases and J by 8 bases, with 6 bases between the two germline ends. The CDR3 length is 12 residues. CDR3 in DNA: TGTGCCAGCAGTTACCCCGTGGGGGAGCTGTTTTTT. Translated, it gives CASSYPVGELFF.